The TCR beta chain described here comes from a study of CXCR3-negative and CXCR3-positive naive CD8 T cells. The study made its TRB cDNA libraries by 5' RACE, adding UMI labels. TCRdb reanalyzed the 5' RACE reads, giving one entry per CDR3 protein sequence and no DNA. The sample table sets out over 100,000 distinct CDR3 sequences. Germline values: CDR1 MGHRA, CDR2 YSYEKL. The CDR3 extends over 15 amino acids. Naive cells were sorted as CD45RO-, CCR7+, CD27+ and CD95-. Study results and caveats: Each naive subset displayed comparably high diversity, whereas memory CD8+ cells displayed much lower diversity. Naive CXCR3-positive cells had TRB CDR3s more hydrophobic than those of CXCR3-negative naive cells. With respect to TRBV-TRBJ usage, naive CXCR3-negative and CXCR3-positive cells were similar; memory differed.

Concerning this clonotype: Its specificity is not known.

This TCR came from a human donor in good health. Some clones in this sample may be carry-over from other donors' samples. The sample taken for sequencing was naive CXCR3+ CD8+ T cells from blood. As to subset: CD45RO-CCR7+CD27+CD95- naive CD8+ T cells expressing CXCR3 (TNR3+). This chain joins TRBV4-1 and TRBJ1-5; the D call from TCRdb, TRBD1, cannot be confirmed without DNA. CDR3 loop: CASSQEGGGNQPQHF.